One and the same sample provided the 6 T cell receptor beta chains below, sequenced in a study of cytotoxic CD8 clonotypes in ibrutinib-treated CLL. Sequenced by immunoSEQ multiplex PCR; TCRdb stores in-frame clones only, minus some. Of under 200,000 clones listed, roughly 80% are singletons. The sequencing here drew on PBMCs, taken after 24 months of ibrutinib treatment. The source is a human donor with chronic lymphocytic leukemia.

V usage is TRBV18 and J usage is TRBJ1-3, with D possibly being TRBD1 (5 bases). Trimming took off 6 bases at V and 0 bases at J, with 6 bases between the two ends. The CDR3 has 13 amino acids. Germline V lookup: CDR1 KGHSH, CDR2 LQKENI. CDR3 in amino acids: CASSGTSGNTIYF. In DNA, the CDR3 is TGTGCCAGCTCCGGGACCTCTGGAAACACCATATATTTT.

The chain uses TRBV5-1 and TRBJ1-2, with D perhaps TRBD1 (5 bases). Germline V gives CDR1 SGHRS, CDR2 YFSETQ. The CDR3 spans 14 residues. The ends were cut back, 4 bases at V and 0 bases at J, with 10 bases in the middle. CDR3 coding DNA: TGCGCCAGCAGCGGGGACGGGGCTAACTATGGCTACACCTTC. Protein: CASSGDGANYGYTF.

For this clone: A junction boundary mismatches the germline segment, possibly from a read error. The DNA of the CDR3 is TGTGCCAGCTCGCCACGCTCAGGGCCCTCTAGCGGCCCACAATCCTACGAGCAGTACTTC. Its protein product is CASSPRSGPSSGPQSYEQYF. The chain employs TRBV18 and TRBJ2-7, with TRBD2 matching 7 bases. This CDR3 is built from 20 residues. Germline CDR1 is KGHSH and CDR2 is LQKENI.

The chain has TRBV7-2 and TRBJ2-1; no definite D call. The V gene lost 2 bases and the J gene lost 3 bases, with 8 bases spanning the gap. CDR1 is SGHTA, CDR2 FQGNSA, per germline. CDR3 length equals 14 residues. CDR3 DNA sequence: TGTGCCAGCAGCTTAATTAGCTTCTACAATGAGCAGTTCTTC. Its translation: CASSLISFYNEQFF.

This chain links TRBV6-5 with TRBJ1-1, with D hard to call. Looked up from germline, CDR1 is MNHEY and CDR2 is SVGAGI. V gave up 2 bases and J gave up 4 bases, with 11 bases separating them. The CDR3 has 14 amino acids. The CDR3 protein is CASSYPGGSTEAFF. The CDR3 bases are TGTGCCAGCAGTTACCCGGGTGGGAGCACTGAAGCTTTCTTT.

The chain links TRBV6-1 to TRBJ2-3; a weak D match, TRBD2 (5 bases). The CDR3 runs to 15 residues. V lost 7 bases, J lost 1 base, and 15 bases lay in between. Per the germline V gene, CDR1 is MNHNS and CDR2 is SASEGT. The CDR3 sequence is CASKEVGRGTDTQYF. Written as DNA, the CDR3 is TGTGCCAGCAAGGAAGTGGGGAGAGGCACAGATACGCAGTATTTT.